This entry lists 18 T cell receptor beta chains sequenced from one sample in a study of blood T cell repertoires in COVID-19. Assay: immunoSEQ multiplex PCR; the TCRdb copy retains only in-frame clones and omits some. The data contain some 80,000 clones, around nine tenths of them seen just once; the ten biggest clones take up under 0.8%. The sample consisted of peripheral blood. Receptors originate from a woman aged 80 or over with acute or convalescent COVID-19.

The rearrangement joins TRBV5-1 to TRBJ1-2, with D hard to call. Between the trimmed V and J ends, which lost 4 bases and 4 bases, there was a span of 11 bases. The CDR3 runs to 13 residues. The germline V gene encodes CDR1 SGHRS and CDR2 YFSETQ. The CDR3 DNA sequence: TGCGCCAGCAGCAGCGTAATTGGCTATGGCTACACCTTC. Translation gives CASSSVIGYGYTF.

The V and J genes are TRBV5-1 and TRBJ1-2; D unresolved. CDR3 length equals 15 residues. The germline V gene encodes CDR1 SGHRS and CDR2 YFSETQ. V lost 4 bases and J 1 base, leaving 14 bases between the germline ends. The CDR3 here is CASSPVNGVNYGYTF. The CDR3 DNA reads as TGCGCCAGCAGCCCTGTGAACGGGGTTAACTATGGCTACACCTTC.

In DNA form, the CDR3 reads TGTGCCAGCACCCTTACAGGGACAGGGTACGAGCAGTACTTC. Amino acid sequence: CASTLTGTGYEQYF. The rearrangement uses TRBV13 and TRBJ2-7; TRBD1 aligns across 9 bases. CDR1 PRHDT and CDR2 FYEKMQ come from the germline V gene (reference sequence). CDR3 length: 14 residues. Trimming at V came to 7 bases and at J to 4 bases, leaving 8 bases not matched to a gene.

The chain couples TRBV4-2 to TRBJ2-1; 8 bases match TRBD1. The CDR3 is made up of 16 amino acids. V lost 2 bases, J lost 8 bases, and 11 bases stayed unmatched. The germline V gene has CDR1 LGHNA and CDR2 YNFKEQ. CDR3 region: CASSQRTGRSWDEQFF. CDR3 DNA sequence: TGTGCCAGCAGCCAACGGACAGGGAGGAGCTGGGATGAGCAGTTCTTC.

The CDR3 DNA is TGTGCCAGCAGATCAGCGGGGGGTAACACCGGGGAGCTGTTTTTT. This translates into CASRSAGGNTGELFF. This rearrangement joins TRBV5-4 to TRBJ2-2; 9 bases line up with TRBD2. The V and J ends lost 5 bases and 2 bases, in that order; junction bases with no gene match: 4. CDR3 length: 15 amino acids. The germline CDR1 and CDR2 sequences are SGHNT and YYREEE (reference sequence).

This chain connects TRBV19 to TRBJ2-1; TRBD1 matches 9 bases. The ends lost 3 bases at V and 6 bases at J; junction bases unmatched: 6. The CDR3 runs 15 residues. Germline V lookup: CDR1 LNHDA, CDR2 SQIVND (reference sequence). CDR3 protein: CASSIRDREFNEQFF. The CDR3 coding sequence is TGTGCCAGTAGTATTAGGGACAGGGAATTCAATGAGCAGTTCTTC.

The chain joins TRBV11-3 to TRBJ2-1; a possible D gene is TRBD2 (5 bases). The CDR3 is 15 residues long. Germline lookup yields CDR1 SGHNT and CDR2 YENEEA. Trimming pared 1 base from V and 0 bases from J, leaving 7 bases between. CDR3 loop: CASSLVGSSYNEQFF. In nucleotides, the CDR3 is TGTGCCAGCAGCTTAGTGGGGAGCTCCTACAATGAGCAGTTCTTC.

This clone showed up just once. The chain employs TRBV4-1 and TRBJ1-1; D not certain. Looked up from germline, CDR1 is MGHRA and CDR2 is YSYEKL. The V gene lost 4 bases and the J gene lost 2 bases, with 8 bases spanning the gap. The CDR3 is made up of 13 amino acids. The CDR3 here is CASSPEVNTEAFF. The CDR3 region has the DNA TGCGCCAGCAGCCCGGAGGTCAACACTGAAGCTTTCTTT.

This chain uses TRBV4-2 with TRBJ2-7, with 12 bases identical to TRBD2. The CDR3 runs 19 residues. From germline, CDR1 is LGHNA and CDR2 YNFKEQ. Trimming took 1 base from V and 6 from J; bases not matched to a gene: 16. This CDR3 is CASSQAGGFTGLAGGEQYF. The CDR3, as DNA: TGTGCCAGCAGCCAAGCGGGGGGCTTTACGGGACTAGCGGGTGGCGAGCAGTACTTC.

The chain uses TRBV7-2 and TRBJ1-4, with 9 bases aligning to TRBD1. Trimming cost V 5 bases and J 8 bases; bases outside gene matches: 6. This CDR3 contains 14 residues. Germline assignment: CDR1 SGHTA and CDR2 FQGNSA. CDR3 in amino acids: CASSQDRGREKLFF. CDR3 nucleotides: TGTGCCAGCAGCCAGGACAGGGGTAGGGAAAAACTGTTTTTT.

V and J are TRBV5-1 and TRBJ2-3; D is possibly TRBD2 (5 bases). Trimming removed 4 bases from V and 2 bases from J, with 17 bases in between. CDR1 SGHRS and CDR2 YFSETQ come from the germline V gene. This CDR3 has 16 amino acids. CDR3 DNA: TGCGCCAGCAGCCCCGCGCAACTAGGGCACACAGATACGCAGTATTTT. It is translated as CASSPAQLGHTDTQYF. The full variable domain, with the rest looked up from reference TRBV5-1 and TRBJ2-3, is KAGVTQTPRYLIKTRGQQVTLSCSPISGHRSVSWYQQTPGQGLQFLFEYFSETQRNKGNFPGRFSGRQFSNSRSEMNVSTLELGDSALYLCASSPAQLGHTDTQYFGPGTRLTVL.

The chain uses TRBV10-1 and TRBJ2-4; possible D gene TRBD2, 6 bases. The CDR3 extends over 15 amino acids. The germline V gene has CDR1 WNHNN and CDR2 SYGVQD (reference sequence). V was clipped by 5 bases and J by 0 bases, with 11 bases between them. The CDR3 spells CASSCPGGAKNIQYF. Here the CDR3 DNA reads TGCGCCAGCAGTTGCCCCGGGGGAGCCAAAAACATTCAGTACTTC.

The chain links TRBV20-1 to TRBJ2-1; 9 bases line up with TRBD2. Germline V CDR1 and CDR2: DFQATT, SNEGSKA (reference sequence). The junction had 9 bases not matched to a gene; V was cut back by 3 bases and J by 9 bases. This CDR3 is built from 14 residues. The CDR3 sequence: CSASRREGLSEQFF. CDR3 DNA: TGCAGTGCTAGTAGGCGGGAGGGCCTAAGTGAGCAGTTCTTC.

Written as DNA, the CDR3 is TGTGCCAGTAGTATCAGGGGAGGGAATGAAAAACTGTTTTTT. It translates to CASSIRGGNEKLFF. The genes are TRBV19 and TRBJ1-4; a weak D match, TRBD1 (6 bases). There are 14 residues in the CDR3. Germline V lookup: CDR1 LNHDA, CDR2 SQIVND (reference sequence). The V end lost 3 bases, the J end lost 5 bases, and 10 bases lay between the germline ends.

The genes are TRBV6-5 and TRBJ2-5; D unclear. The germline gives CDR1 MNHEY, CDR2 SVGAGI. This CDR3 is 14 amino acids long. Trimming removed 4 bases at V and 4 bases at J, with 13 bases between. The CDR3 here is CASSWAGARETQYF. The CDR3 DNA is TGTGCCAGCAGTTGGGCAGGCGCGAGAGAGACCCAGTACTTC.

This rearrangement joins TRBV11-2 to TRBJ2-5, with 13 bases fitting TRBD2. CDR3 size: 17 residues. Germline V lookup: CDR1 SGHAT, CDR2 FQNNGV. V shed 4 bases and J 2 bases; nucleotides not matched to a gene: 7. This chain's CDR3 is CASSSTRLAGGQETQYF. CDR3 nucleotide sequence: TGTGCCAGCAGCTCGACCCGACTAGCGGGGGGACAAGAGACCCAGTACTTC.

The rearrangement joins TRBV19 to TRBJ1-3; a possible D gene is TRBD1 (5 bases). V was pared by 5 bases and J by 1 base, with 12 bases between. This CDR3 contains 15 residues. CDR1 is LNHDA and CDR2 is SQIVND in the germline V gene (reference sequence). The CDR3 reads CASSLSGVSGNTIYF. DNA for the CDR3: TGTGCCAGTAGTCTCTCGGGGGTTTCTGGAAACACCATATATTTT.

This chain connects TRBV5-1 to TRBJ1-6, with 9 bases fitting TRBD1. Germline CDR1 and CDR2: SGHRS and YFSETQ. V was clipped by 2 bases and J by 7 bases; unmatched bases: 4. CDR3 length: 15 amino acids. CDR3 sequence (DNA): TGCGCCAGCAGCTTACAGGGGGCGCCGAATTCACCCCTCCACTTT. Its translation: CASSLQGAPNSPLHF.